This T cell receptor beta chain was identified during a study of blood T cell repertoires in COVID-19. Background on the study: Sites in the United States, Italy and Spain provided acute and convalescent COVID-19 samples. The cDNA or gDNA used as material had been derived from T cells, B-cell-depleted T cells, or PBMCs.

Authors' processing steps: The authors estimated nucleated cell counts from reference gene primer amplification. Profiled with immunoSEQ multiplex PCR; TCRdb holds only in-frame clones, not every one. V and J calls and clone size are given by that table; D and trimming were obtained from the DNA. Among fewer than 25,000 clones, about 76% were seen once, and the ten largest hold about 6%. This clone was counted between two and nine times. This sequence originates from a man between 65 and 85 years old with acute or convalescent COVID-19. Sequenced material: peripheral blood.

CDR3 in amino acids: CASSEAGTGSLIYGYTF. The CDR3 nucleotides read TGTGCCAGCAGTGAAGCGGGGACAGGCTCACTAATCTATGGCTACACCTTC. This sequence joins TRBV6-1 and TRBJ1-2; 8 bases are a match to TRBD1. The junction had 10 bases not matched to a gene; V was cut back by 0 bases and J by 4 bases. Germline CDR1 reads MNHNS; CDR2 reads SASEGT. The CDR3 runs to 17 residues.